The 5 T cell receptor beta chains presented below share a single source sample, sequenced in a study of T-cell reconstitution after alpha-beta-depleted transplantation in children. The library targeted TCRbeta and was prepared with unique molecular identifiers. TCRdb fed the PCR reads into MiXCR, producing one record per CDR3 protein. The sample has over 450,000 distinct CDR3 sequences, 10% seen once. The material was PBMCs, obtained before TCRalphabeta/CD19-depleted stem cell transplant. These receptors were taken from a child aged 2-15 years with inherited bone marrow failure, due to receive a stem cell transplant.

The J gene is TRBJ2-1, the V gene TRBV18, with 8 bases aligning to TRBD1. The junction had 8 bases not matched to a gene; V was cut back by 3 bases and J by 7 bases. The CDR3 is 15 amino acids. CDR1 is KGHSH, CDR2 LQKENI, per germline. CDR3 coding DNA: TGTGCCAGCTCACCGATGCAGGGGGCCATGAATGAGCAGTTCTTC. This translates into CASSPMQGAMNEQFF.

This clonotype was detected many times. The chain carries TRBV7-9 and TRBJ2-1; weak D call: TRBD2 (5 bases). CDR1 and CDR2 from the germline V gene are SEHNR and FQNEAQ (reference sequence). The CDR3 is 12 amino acids. V was clipped by 5 bases and J by 8 bases, with 10 bases between them. CDR3 sequence (DNA): TGTGCCAGCAGCCTACTAGTTTATGAGCAGTTCTTC. This encodes CASSLLVYEQFF.

This clonotype has only a few counts. The rearrangement links TRBV27 to TRBJ2-3; tentative D call: TRBD1 (5 bases). The CDR3 length is 14 residues. V dropped 8 bases and J dropped 4 bases, with 16 bases sitting between them. In germline, CDR1 is MNHEY, CDR2 SMNVEV (reference sequence). CDR3 region: CASLQNGAPDTQYF. The CDR3 bases are TGTGCCAGCCTACAGAATGGGGCCCCAGATACGCAGTATTTT.

Ten or more counts support this clonotype. V and J are TRBV13 and TRBJ2-3; 7 bases match TRBD2. CDR1 is PRHDT, CDR2 FYEKMQ, per germline (reference sequence). After removal of 1 base from V and 3 bases from J, the junction contained 10 bases not matched to a gene. This CDR3 has 17 amino acids. CDR3 sequence (DNA): TGTGCCAGCAGCTTAGACGGGCGGGGAGGGGCTACAGATACGCAGTATTTT. It yields the protein CASSLDGRGGATDTQYF.

This clonotype was seen ten or more times. Germline is not matched at one junction end, which may reflect a read error. The J gene is TRBJ1-1, the V gene TRBV6-2 or TRBV6-3, with TRBD1 matching over 7 bases. The germline V gene encodes CDR1 MNHEY and CDR2 SVGEGT. This CDR3 has 17 residues. CDR3 sequence (DNA): TGTGCCAGCTTGGACCTACAGGGGACCCCACTGAAGACTGAAGCTTTCTTT. This codes for CASLDLQGTPLKTEAFF.